This T cell receptor (beta chain) appears in the sequencing data of a study of T-cell reconstitution after alpha-beta-depleted transplantation in children. Study-level points and caveats: Elevated TCRbeta diversity at day 60 was traced, in some patients, to surviving recipient T cells and thymic progenitors. The main origin of T-cell counts and diversity one year after transplant was newly produced T cells. Alpha-beta T cells about two months after transplant reportedly derived from several hundred expanded graft clones.

In this sample, this clonotype turned up many times. Its matching antigen is unknown. A TCRbeta library incorporating unique molecular identifiers was prepared. TCRdb passed the PCR reads through MiXCR, listing each CDR3 protein once. The profile shows about 7,700 distinct CDR3 sequences, approximately 12% of them singletons. The CDR3 runs 13 residues. In germline, CDR1 is MDHEN, CDR2 SYDVKM. V was cut by 2 bases and J by 8 bases, with 9 bases left in between. The receptor comes from a patient younger than 10 who had a stem cell transplant for inherited bone marrow failure, so the T cells may come from the graft donor. This material consisted of PBMCs, mostly from graft donor cells, taken 60 days after TCRalphabeta/CD19-depleted stem cell transplant. The genes are TRBV28 and TRBJ1-4; no clear D gene. In DNA form, the CDR3 reads TGTGCCAGCAGTTTAGCGGAGATAGAAAAACTGTTTTTT. Its translation: CASSLAEIEKLFF.